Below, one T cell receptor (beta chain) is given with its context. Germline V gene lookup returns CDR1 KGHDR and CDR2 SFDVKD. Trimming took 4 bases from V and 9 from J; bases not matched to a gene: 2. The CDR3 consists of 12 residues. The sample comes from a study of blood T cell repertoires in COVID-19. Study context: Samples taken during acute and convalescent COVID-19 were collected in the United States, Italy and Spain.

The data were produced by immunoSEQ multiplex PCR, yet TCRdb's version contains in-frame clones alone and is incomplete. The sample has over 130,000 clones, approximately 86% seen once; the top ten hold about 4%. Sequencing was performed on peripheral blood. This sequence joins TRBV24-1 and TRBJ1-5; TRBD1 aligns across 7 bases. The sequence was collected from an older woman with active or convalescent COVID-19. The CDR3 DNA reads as TGTGCCACCAGTGACCCAGGGGGGCCCCAGCATTTT. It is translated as CATSDPGGPQHF.